What follows are 22 T cell receptor beta chains derived from one specimen sequenced in a study of blood T cell repertoires in COVID-19. Some clones are missing from TCRdb's copy, which holds only in-frame ones; the method was immunoSEQ multiplex PCR. The sample carries about 100,000 clones, 90% recorded once. Sample: peripheral blood. The receptors originated from a man aged 18-30 years with COVID-19, enrolled during active disease.

The rearrangement links TRBV10-1 to TRBJ2-3; D gene ambiguous. Trimming pared 10 bases from V and 1 base from J, leaving 12 bases between. The CDR3 is 13 amino acids. In germline, CDR1 is WNHNN, CDR2 SYGVQD (reference sequence). CDR3 nucleotides: TGCGCCACCCCCTCGGAGTGCACAGATACGCAGTATTTT. Its protein is CATPSECTDTQYF.

The chain is built from TRBV18 and TRBJ2-7, with TRBD1 identical over 11 bases. Unmatched junction bases numbered 4, after V lost 3 bases and J lost 3 bases. CDR3 size: 15 residues. Looked up from germline, CDR1 is KGHSH and CDR2 is LQKENI. The CDR3 DNA follows: TGTGCCAGCTCACCGGGGACAGGGGGTTACTACGAGCAGTACTTC. It yields the protein CASSPGTGGYYEQYF.

This chain uses TRBV11-2 with TRBJ2-2; 8 nucleotides match TRBD1. This CDR3 is built from 16 residues. The germline V gene encodes CDR1 SGHAT and CDR2 FQNNGV. J lost 1 base, V lost 6 bases, and 7 bases had no gene match. CDR3 DNA: TGTGCCAGCAGTTATACGGGACAGGAGAACACCGGGGAGCTGTTTTTT. This codes for CASSYTGQENTGELFF.

The V call is TRBV11-2, the J call TRBJ2-1; TRBD2 matches at 13 bases. Germline lookup yields CDR1 SGHAT and CDR2 FQNNGV. V shed 4 bases and J 0 bases; nucleotides not matched to a gene: 6. The CDR3 sequence is 18 residues long. CDR3 bases: TGTGCCAGCAGCTCACTAGCGGGAGGGCCGAGCTCCTACAATGAGCAGTTCTTC. Protein sequence: CASSSLAGGPSSYNEQFF.

The chain combines TRBV18 with TRBJ1-1; 9 nucleotides agree with TRBD1. This CDR3 is built from 14 residues. Germline CDR1 and CDR2: KGHSH and LQKENI. V shed 4 bases and J 5 bases; nucleotides not matched to a gene: 5. CDR3 region: CASSRGQGRTEAFF. CDR3 nucleotide sequence: TGTGCCAGCTCACGCGGACAGGGGAGGACTGAAGCTTTCTTT.

The rearrangement links TRBV10-2 to TRBJ1-1, with D perhaps TRBD1 (6 bases). The ends were cut back, 4 bases at V and 4 bases at J, with 10 bases in the middle. The CDR3 is 13 amino acids. The germline V gene encodes CDR1 WSHSY and CDR2 SAAADI. The CDR3 loop reads CASSAGVGTEAFF. CDR3 nucleotide sequence: TGCGCCAGCAGTGCAGGGGTGGGCACTGAAGCTTTCTTT.

The rearrangement joins TRBV11-2 to TRBJ2-7, with D perhaps matching TRBD2 (6 bases). Germline lookup yields CDR1 SGHAT and CDR2 FQNNGV. The CDR3 runs 14 residues. Trimming left V 5 bases short and J 3 bases short, with 14 bases between. The CDR3 loop is CASSPRAGYYEQYF. CDR3 sequence (DNA): TGTGCCAGCAGCCCCAGGGCGGGATACTACGAGCAGTACTTC.

The rearrangement joins TRBV28 to TRBJ2-7; 7 bases are shared with TRBD2. V was pared by 4 bases and J by 0 bases, with 6 bases of the junction left unmatched. The germline gives CDR1 MDHEN, CDR2 SYDVKM. This CDR3 spans 15 amino acids. CDR3 region: CASSSLKRGSYEQYF. The CDR3 region has the DNA TGTGCCAGCAGTTCCCTGAAGCGGGGCTCCTACGAGCAGTACTTC. The entire variable domain, with the rest obtained from reference TRBV28 and TRBJ2-7, is as follows: DVKVTQSSRYLVKRTGEKVFLECVQDMDHENMFWYRQDPGLGLRLIYFSYDVKMKEKGDIPEGYSVSREKKERFSLILESASTNQTSMYLCASSSLKRGSYEQYFGPGTRLTVT.

This clone was seen a few times. This chain joins TRBV7-2 and TRBJ1-2; tentatively, D is TRBD1 (6 bases). V shed 5 bases and J shed 2 bases, with 15 bases lying between them. The germline V gene encodes CDR1 SGHTA and CDR2 FQGNSA. This CDR3 has 15 amino acids. CDR3 coding DNA: TGTGCCAGCAGCCCACCCGCAGGGACAAACTATGGCTACACCTTC. This encodes CASSPPAGTNYGYTF.

V gene TRBV3-1 (or the pseudogene TRBV3-2) combines with J gene TRBJ2-7; D is perhaps TRBD1 (6 bases). The ends were cut back, 2 bases at V and 3 bases at J, with 14 bases in the middle. This CDR3 comprises 15 residues. CDR1 and CDR2 from the germline V gene are LGHDT and YNNKEL (reference sequence). CDR3 amino acids: CASSQQGKGGYEQYF. The CDR3 region has the DNA TGTGCCAGCAGCCAACAGGGGAAGGGCGGCTACGAGCAGTACTTC.

To note about this clone: Germline and junction disagree at one end, which may indicate a read error. J is TRBJ1-4 and V is TRBV28; 8 bases match TRBD1. Germline assignment: CDR1 MDHEN and CDR2 SYDVKM. This CDR3 has 17 residues. The CDR3 region is CASSPGGQGFTNEKLLF. The CDR3 DNA follows: TGTGCCAGCAGTCCCGGAGGACAGGGTTTTACTAATGAAAAACTGCTTTTT.

The chain recombines TRBV28 with TRBJ2-7, with TRBD2 matching 10 bases. The CDR3 covers 16 residues. From germline, CDR1 is MDHEN and CDR2 SYDVKM. Losses at the gene ends were 5 bases for V and 2 bases for J; bases not matched to a gene: 9. The DNA for the CDR3 is TGTGCCAGCAGTGGCACCGGGACTAGCGTACCCTACGAGCAGTACTTC. It is translated as CASSGTGTSVPYEQYF.

The chain is built from TRBV7-9 and TRBJ2-5, with D perhaps matching TRBD2 (5 bases). Trimming left V 3 bases short and J 4 bases short, with 9 bases between. Germline-derived CDR1 and CDR2 are SEHNR and FQNEAQ (reference sequence). This CDR3 has 13 residues. The CDR3 here is CASSLRAGETQYF. The CDR3, as DNA: TGTGCCAGCAGCTTGAGGGCCGGAGAGACCCAGTACTTC.

This chain links TRBV5-3 with TRBJ2-5; TRBD2 agrees at 12 bases. TRBV5-3 qualifies as an ORF whose function is uncertain. V was clipped by 4 bases and J by 2 bases; unmatched bases: 9. The CDR3 totals 17 residues. The CDR3 DNA follows: TGTGCCAGAAGCGCTACTAGCGGGAGGAGGTGGCAAGAGACCCAGTACTTC. It encodes CARSATSGRRWQETQYF.

The chain recombines TRBV11-2 with TRBJ1-3; TRBD1 aligns across 9 bases. The CDR3 contains 16 residues. Trimming removed 4 bases from V and 4 bases from J; junction bases left unmatched: 8. Germline V CDR1 and CDR2: SGHAT, FQNNGV. DNA of the CDR3: TGTGCCAGCAGCTCCCCGGGACAGGGAAGGGGAAACACCATATATTTT. Its protein product is CASSSPGQGRGNTIYF.

The chain links TRBV5-5 to TRBJ1-5, with a possible D match to TRBD1 (5 bases). Germline V gives CDR1 SGHKS, CDR2 YYEKEE (reference sequence). The length of the CDR3 is 17 residues. The V end lost 5 bases, the J end lost 2 bases, and 20 bases lay between the germline ends. CDR3 amino acids: CASRGTLDPGGNQPQHF. CDR3 nucleotide sequence: TGTGCCAGCAGAGGGACTCTGGACCCTGGGGGCAATCAGCCCCAGCATTTT.

CDR3 sequence reads: CASSVAPVSGEWDEQFF. The CDR3 DNA reads TGTGCCAGCAGCGTAGCGCCAGTTTCGGGAGAGTGGGATGAGCAGTTCTTC. The gene calls are TRBV9 and TRBJ2-1; weak D call: TRBD2 (6 bases). The germline V gene has CDR1 SGDLS and CDR2 YYNGEE. V was shortened by 0 bases and J by 8 bases, with 21 bases between the two germline ends. The CDR3 is 17 amino acids.

The chain is built from TRBV6-5 and TRBJ2-7; 8 bases align to TRBD2. V shed 6 bases and J 5 bases; nucleotides not matched to a gene: 6. Germline values: CDR1 MNHEY, CDR2 SVGAGI. This CDR3 contains 13 residues. The CDR3 is CASSRVAGNEQYF. CDR3 coding DNA: TGTGCCAGCAGCCGAGTAGCGGGGAACGAGCAGTACTTC.

The J gene is TRBJ1-1, the V gene TRBV6-5; tentatively, D is TRBD1 (5 bases). From germline, CDR1 is MNHEY and CDR2 SVGAGI. The V and J ends lost 6 bases and 1 base respectively, with 9 bases between them. CDR3 size: 13 residues. This CDR3 is CASRNRRNTEAFF. CDR3 bases: TGTGCCAGCAGAAACAGGCGGAACACTGAAGCTTTCTTT.

Regarding this clone: The junction and the germline gene differ at one end; a read error may be behind it. The V call is TRBV4-1, the J call TRBJ1-4; possibly TRBD1 for D (6 bases). Germline V CDR1 and CDR2: MGHRA, YSYEKL. The CDR3 consists of 15 residues. CDR3 in amino acids: CASSQDGGANEKLLF. DNA for the CDR3: TGCGCCAGCAGCCAAGATGGGGGGGCTAATGAAAAACTGCTTTTT.

The chain joins TRBV28 to TRBJ1-2; no clear D gene. The germline V and J ends were trimmed by 2 bases and 4 bases, with 5 bases remaining between them. CDR1 and CDR2 from the germline V gene are MDHEN and SYDVKM. CDR3 length: 12 amino acids. In DNA form, the CDR3 reads TGTGCCAGCAGTTTACCCGGCTATGGCTACACCTTC. It specifies CASSLPGYGYTF.

V gene TRBV4-3 combines with J gene TRBJ2-3; D remains ambiguous. This CDR3 contains 15 residues. V gave up 3 bases and J gave up 2 bases, with 12 bases separating them. The germline V gene encodes CDR1 LGHNA and CDR2 YSLEER. The chain's CDR3 is CASSQGRRSTDTQYF. The CDR3 nucleotides read TGCGCCAGCAGCCAGGGCCGACGTTCCACAGATACGCAGTATTTT.